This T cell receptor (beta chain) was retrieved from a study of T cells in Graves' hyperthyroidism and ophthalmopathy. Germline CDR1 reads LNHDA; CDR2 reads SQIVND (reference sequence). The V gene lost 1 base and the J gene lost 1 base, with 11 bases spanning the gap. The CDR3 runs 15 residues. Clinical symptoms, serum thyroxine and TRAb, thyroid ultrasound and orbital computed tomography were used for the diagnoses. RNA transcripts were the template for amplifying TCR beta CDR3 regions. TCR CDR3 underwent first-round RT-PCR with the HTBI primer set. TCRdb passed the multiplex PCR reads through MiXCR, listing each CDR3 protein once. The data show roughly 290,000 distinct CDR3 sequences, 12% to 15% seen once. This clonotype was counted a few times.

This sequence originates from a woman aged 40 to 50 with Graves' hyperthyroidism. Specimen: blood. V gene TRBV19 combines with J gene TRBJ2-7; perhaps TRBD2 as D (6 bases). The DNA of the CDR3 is TGTGCCAGTAGTATAGCCACTAGCCGGTCCTACGAGCAGTACTTC. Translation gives CASSIATSRSYEQYF.